The rows below give T cell receptor beta chains drawn from one sample of a study of T-cell reconstitution after alpha-beta-depleted transplantation in children. Each CDR3 protein is one row after TCRdb ran MiXCR on the PCR reads. The sample has roughly 420,000 distinct CDR3 sequences; 15% to 20% are singletons. This material consisted of PBMCs, mostly from graft donor cells, taken 360 days after TCRalphabeta/CD19-depleted stem cell transplant. Receptors were obtained from a boy less than two years old who had a stem cell transplant for Wiskott-Aldrich syndrome, so the T cells may come from the graft donor. Both conserved end residues are part of each CDR3. A D gene is named only where the DNA matches it firmly. Size values are once, few and many counts, or a class for expanded clones, and some rows have none.

D gene: .; J gene: TRBJ1-1; clone size: few; V gene: TRBV7-6; CDR3 DNA: TGTGCCAGCAGCTTAAGGGAGGTGGATCGGGCTGCGGCTTTCTTT; CDR3 protein: CASSLREVDRAAAFF
D gene: TRBD1; J gene: TRBJ2-2; clone size: .; V gene: TRBV12-3/TRBV12-4; CDR3 DNA: TGTGCCAGCAGTCCAGGGGGTAGTACCGGGGAGCTGTTTTTT; CDR3 protein: CASSPGGSTGELFF
D gene: .; J gene: TRBJ1-1; clone size: .; V gene: TRBV29-1; CDR3 DNA: TGCTCAGGAGTGAACACTGAAGCTTTCTTT; CDR3 protein: CSGVNTEAFF
D gene: TRBD1; J gene: TRBJ2-5; clone size: .; V gene: TRBV12-3/TRBV12-4; CDR3 DNA: TGTGCCAGCAGCCCACAGGGGACCCAAGAGACCCAGTACTTC; CDR3 protein: CASSPQGTQETQYF
D gene: .; J gene: TRBJ2-3; clone size: .; V gene: TRBV28; CDR3 DNA: TGTGCCAGCAGGAGGGTCGGAGGCACAGATACGCAGTATTTT; CDR3 protein: CASRRVGGTDTQYF
D gene: TRBD2; J gene: TRBJ2-3; clone size: few; V gene: TRBV7-2; CDR3 DNA: TGTGCCAGCAGCTTAGTAGCTAGCGGGAGGATCACAGATACGCAGTATTTT; CDR3 protein: CASSLVASGRITDTQYF
D gene: .; J gene: TRBJ1-4; clone size: few; V gene: TRBV12-3/TRBV12-4; CDR3 DNA: TGTGCCAGCAGTTCCGACAGGACGAATGAAAAACTGTTTTTT; CDR3 protein: CASSSDRTNEKLFF
D gene: .; J gene: TRBJ2-3; clone size: .; V gene: TRBV6-2/TRBV6-3; CDR3 DNA: TGTGCCAGCAGTTACGCAGGGCTGGGGATCACAGATACGCAGTATTTT; CDR3 protein: CASSYAGLGITDTQYF
D gene: .; J gene: TRBJ2-3; clone size: few; V gene: TRBV25-1; CDR3 DNA: TGTGCCAGCAAAAGCGCGTATATAGCCCCAGATACGCAGTATTTT; CDR3 protein: CASKSAYIAPDTQYF
D gene: TRBD2; J gene: TRBJ2-3; clone size: few; V gene: TRBV3-1; CDR3 DNA: TGTGCCAGCAGCCAAGGCTGGGGGGGATTGGATACGCAGTATTTT; CDR3 protein: CASSQGWGGLDTQYF
D gene: .; J gene: TRBJ2-7; clone size: many; V gene: TRBV29-1; CDR3 DNA: TGCAGCGTCTACGAGCAGTACTTC; CDR3 protein: CSVYEQYF
D gene: TRBD1; J gene: TRBJ2-5; clone size: few; V gene: TRBV7-9; CDR3 DNA: TGTGCCAGCAGCTCAAACAGGGGAAGGGAGACCCAGTACTTC; CDR3 protein: CASSSNRGRETQYF
D gene: TRBD1; J gene: TRBJ2-2; clone size: many; V gene: TRBV5-1; CDR3 DNA: TGCGCCAGCAGCTCGAGACAGGGGGCGAACACCGGGGAGCTGTTTTTT; CDR3 protein: CASSSRQGANTGELFF
D gene: .; J gene: TRBJ2-2; clone size: few; V gene: TRBV5-1; CDR3 DNA: TGCGCCAGCAGCTTGGGCGCAGTCAACACCGGGGAGCTGTTTTTT; CDR3 protein: CASSLGAVNTGELFF
D gene: .; J gene: TRBJ2-5; clone size: few; V gene: TRBV5-6; CDR3 DNA: TGTGCCAGCAGCTTTTCAGAGAGAGAGACCCAGTACTTC; CDR3 protein: CASSFSERETQYF
D gene: .; J gene: TRBJ2-3; clone size: many; V gene: TRBV7-9; CDR3 DNA: TGTGCCAGCAGCCCGTCGGCAGGGGGCACAGATACGCAGTATTTT; CDR3 protein: CASSPSAGGTDTQYF
D gene: .; J gene: TRBJ1-3; clone size: .; V gene: TRBV21-1; CDR3 DNA: TGTGCCAGCAGCACCCCCCGGGGGTCGACAAACACCATATATTTT; CDR3 protein: CASSTPRGSTNTIYF
D gene: TRBD1; J gene: TRBJ2-7; clone size: .; V gene: TRBV12-3/TRBV12-4; CDR3 DNA: TGTGCCAGCAGTTTCCCTACAGGGGTGGTCTACGAGCAGTACTTC; CDR3 protein: CASSFPTGVVYEQYF
D gene: TRBD2; J gene: TRBJ2-5; clone size: .; V gene: TRBV15; CDR3 DNA: TGTGCCACCAAGTCCGTGGTGTGGGGACTAGGGGTTCAAGAGACCCAGTACTTC; CDR3 protein: CATKSVVWGLGVQETQYF
D gene: .; J gene: TRBJ2-1; clone size: few; V gene: TRBV30; CDR3 DNA: TGTGCCTGGGGGACACTCGGGATCAAGTCATCCTACAATGAGCAGTTCTTC; CDR3 protein: CAWGTLGIKSSYNEQFF
D gene: .; J gene: TRBJ2-5; clone size: few; V gene: TRBV11-3; CDR3 DNA: TGTGCCAGCAGCTTGAGCCAAAAAGAGACCCAGTACTTC; CDR3 protein: CASSLSQKETQYF
D gene: .; J gene: TRBJ2-7; clone size: .; V gene: TRBV5-1; CDR3 DNA: TGCGCCAGCAGCTTGGTTGAGGGCCCGATCTCCTACGAGCAGTACTTC; CDR3 protein: CASSLVEGPISYEQYF
D gene: TRBD1; J gene: TRBJ2-1; clone size: few; V gene: TRBV10-3; CDR3 DNA: TGTGCCATCAGCAACAGGGGGACCTACAATGAGCAGTTCTTC; CDR3 protein: CAISNRGTYNEQFF
D gene: .; J gene: TRBJ1-1; clone size: few; V gene: TRBV5-1; CDR3 DNA: TGCGCCAGCAAATCGGGGGCGGAGAACACTGAAGCTTTCTTT; CDR3 protein: CASKSGAENTEAFF
D gene: .; J gene: TRBJ1-3; clone size: .; V gene: TRBV11-2; CDR3 DNA: TGTGCCAGCAGCCCCCTCGGGTTCTCTGGAAACACCATATATTTT; CDR3 protein: CASSPLGFSGNTIYF
D gene: .; J gene: TRBJ2-1; clone size: few; V gene: TRBV7-6; CDR3 DNA: TGTGCCAGCAGCTTAGCGCGACAGGAAGAGCAGTTCTTC; CDR3 protein: CASSLARQEEQFF
D gene: .; J gene: TRBJ2-5; clone size: many; V gene: TRBV12-3/TRBV12-4; CDR3 DNA: TGTGCCAGCAGCCGTGGGTACCAAGAGACCCAGTACTTC; CDR3 protein: CASSRGYQETQYF
D gene: .; J gene: TRBJ2-1; clone size: few; V gene: TRBV12-3/TRBV12-4; CDR3 DNA: TGTGCCAGCAGTTTAAGGCTTGTCGGGGTTTATGAGCAGTTCTTC; CDR3 protein: CASSLRLVGVYEQFF
D gene: .; J gene: TRBJ2-1; clone size: few; V gene: TRBV11-2; CDR3 DNA: TGTGCCAGCAGCTTAGCTGGGAACTACAATGAGCAGTTCTTC; CDR3 protein: CASSLAGNYNEQFF
D gene: .; J gene: TRBJ2-7; clone size: few; V gene: TRBV10-3; CDR3 DNA: TGTGCCACTAGCCCCGGGACGGGGTACGAGCAGTACTTC; CDR3 protein: CATSPGTGYEQYF
D gene: .; J gene: TRBJ2-3; clone size: many; V gene: TRBV2; CDR3 DNA: TGTGCCAGCAGACAGATAACAGATACGCAGTATTTT; CDR3 protein: CASRQITDTQYF
D gene: TRBD1; J gene: TRBJ2-5; clone size: .; V gene: TRBV7-9; CDR3 DNA: TGTGCCAGCAGCTTAGGAGACTGGGACAGGGTAGGAGAGACCCAGTACTTC; CDR3 protein: CASSLGDWDRVGETQYF
D gene: TRBD1; J gene: TRBJ1-6; clone size: .; V gene: TRBV12-3/TRBV12-4; CDR3 DNA: TGTGCCAGCAGTTTTACGGCAGGGGGTAATTCACCCCTCCACTTT; CDR3 protein: CASSFTAGGNSPLHF
D gene: .; J gene: TRBJ1-5; clone size: .; V gene: TRBV12-3/TRBV12-4; CDR3 DNA: TGTGCCAGCAGCAGGGACTGGAGCAATCAGCCCCAGCATTTT; CDR3 protein: CASSRDWSNQPQHF
D gene: TRBD1; J gene: TRBJ2-1; clone size: few; V gene: TRBV7-9; CDR3 DNA: TGTGCCAGCAGCTTAGGACAGGGCATATACGAGCAGTTCTTC; CDR3 protein: CASSLGQGIYEQFF
D gene: TRBD1; J gene: TRBJ1-5; clone size: few; V gene: TRBV28; CDR3 DNA: TGTGCCAGCAGGGGACAGAGCAATCAGCCCCAGCATTTT; CDR3 protein: CASRGQSNQPQHF
D gene: TRBD2; J gene: TRBJ2-7; clone size: few; V gene: TRBV10-2; CDR3 DNA: TGCGCCAGCAGTGAGTCTTCTAGCGGGCCCTCCTACGAGCAGTACTTC; CDR3 protein: CASSESSSGPSYEQYF